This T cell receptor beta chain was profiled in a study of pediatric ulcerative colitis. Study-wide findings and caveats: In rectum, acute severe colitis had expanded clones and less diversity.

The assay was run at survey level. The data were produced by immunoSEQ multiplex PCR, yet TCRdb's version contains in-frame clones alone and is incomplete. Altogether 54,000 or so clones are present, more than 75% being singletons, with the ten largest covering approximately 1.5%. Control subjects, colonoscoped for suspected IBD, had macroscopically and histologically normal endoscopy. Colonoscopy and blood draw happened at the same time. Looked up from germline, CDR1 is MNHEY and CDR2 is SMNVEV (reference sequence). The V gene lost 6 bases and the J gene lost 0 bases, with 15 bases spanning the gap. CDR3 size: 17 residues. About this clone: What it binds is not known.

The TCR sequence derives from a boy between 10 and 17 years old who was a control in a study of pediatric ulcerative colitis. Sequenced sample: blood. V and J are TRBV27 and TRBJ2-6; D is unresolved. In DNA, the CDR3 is TGTGCCAGCAGCTGGTTTGGGTGGGCCTCTGGGGCCAACGTCCTGACTTTC. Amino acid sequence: CASSWFGWASGANVLTF.